This paragraph reports one T cell receptor (beta chain). The germline gives CDR1 MNHEY, CDR2 SMNVEV (reference sequence). The CDR3 covers 15 residues. Trimming cost V 2 bases and J 7 bases; bases outside gene matches: 8. Per the authors' pipeline: Amplification of reference gene primers was used by the study to estimate nucleated cell counts. Some clones are missing from TCRdb's copy, which holds only in-frame ones; the method was immunoSEQ multiplex PCR. D and trimming come from the DNA, and the V and J calls and clone size come from that table. The sample includes over 120,000 clones, about 87% of them seen just once. The entry originates in a study of blood T cell repertoires in COVID-19. Study details: Sites in the United States, Italy and Spain provided acute and convalescent COVID-19 samples. Sources were T cells, B-cell-depleted T cells, or PBMCs; the material itself was cDNA or gDNA.

Sequenced input: peripheral blood. The source is a woman aged 45-59 years with acute or convalescent COVID-19. The chain links TRBV27 to TRBJ1-5, with TRBD1 identical over 7 bases. The CDR3: CASSLQTGRGQPQHF. CDR3 DNA sequence: TGTGCCAGCAGTTTACAGACAGGGAGAGGCCAGCCCCAGCATTTT.